Following are 19 T cell receptor beta chains from one sample sequenced in a study of response to subunit inactivated influenza vaccine. One entry per CDR3 protein results from TCRdb running MiXCR on the RT-PCR reads. The table lists hundreds of thousands of distinct CDR3 sequences, around 18% of them singletons. The sequencing here drew on PBMCs from blood, taken 5 days after vaccination. The source is a man in his fifties or sixties who received an inactivated influenza vaccine.

The gene calls are TRBV20-1 and TRBJ2-1; 10 bases map to TRBD2. Per germline, CDR1 DFQATT and CDR2 SNEGSKA (reference sequence). This CDR3 has 13 amino acids. Trimming took 3 bases from V and 9 from J; bases not matched to a gene: 5. CDR3 DNA: TGCAGTGCTAGGATAGCGGGAGGTGGTGAGCAGTTCTTC. It translates to CSARIAGGGEQFF.

This clonotype was counted a few times. V and J are TRBV30 and TRBJ2-7; possibly TRBD1 for D (6 bases). CDR1 is GTSNPN and CDR2 is SVGIG in the germline V gene (reference sequence). There are 11 residues in the CDR3. Deletions cut 2 bases from V and 7 bases from J, with 9 bases between. The CDR3 DNA reads TGTGCCTGGAGTACTACAGGGGAGCAGTACTTC. Its protein is CAWSTTGEQYF.

The rearrangement joins TRBV12-3 or TRBV12-4 to TRBJ1-2; the D is unclear. The germline V and J ends were trimmed by 3 bases and 7 bases, with 15 bases remaining between them. The CDR3 is 14 amino acids. The CDR3 spells CASSFRTERPGYTF. Written as DNA, the CDR3 is TGTGCCAGCAGTTTCAGGACGGAGCGTCCTGGCTACACCTTC.

This clonotype was found a few times. The chain links TRBV5-5 to TRBJ2-3, with D perhaps assigned TRBD1 or TRBD2 (5 bases each). V lost 4 bases to trimming and J lost 0 bases, with 15 bases between them. There are 16 residues in the CDR3. Germline loops: CDR1 SGHKS, CDR2 YYEKEE (reference sequence). The CDR3 region is CASSPRDAVSTDTQYF. CDR3 nucleotide sequence: TGTGCCAGCAGCCCCCGGGACGCGGTTAGCACAGATACGCAGTATTTT. The complete variable domain, with remaining parts taken from reference TRBV5-5 and TRBJ2-3, reads DAGVTQSPTHLIKTRGQQVTLRCSPISGHKSVSWYQQVLGQGPQFIFQYYEKEERGRGNFPDRFSARQFPNYSSELNVNALLLGDSALYLCASSPRDAVSTDTQYFGPGTRLTVL.

This clonotype has a handful of counts. The chain is built from TRBV30 and TRBJ1-5; tentative D call: TRBD1 (5 bases). The germline V gene has CDR1 GTSNPN and CDR2 SVGIG (reference sequence). V lost 4 bases to trimming and J lost 2 bases, with 9 bases between them. The CDR3 is 13 amino acids. The CDR3 bases are TGTGCCTGGATCAGGGAAGGCAATCAGCCCCAGCATTTT. Protein sequence: CAWIREGNQPQHF.

A few counts support this clonotype. The V call is TRBV7-8, the J call TRBJ2-3, with 9 bases matching TRBD2. Germline V gives CDR1 SGHVS, CDR2 FQNEAQ. The V segment lost 5 bases and the J segment 6 bases; nucleotides outside the gene matches: 12. CDR3 length: 16 residues. This CDR3 is CASSPWASGEGDTQYF. The CDR3 DNA follows: TGTGCCAGCAGCCCCTGGGCTAGCGGGGAGGGGGATACGCAGTATTTT.

The rearrangement joins TRBV28 to TRBJ2-5; no definite D call. This CDR3 region has 14 residues. CDR1 and CDR2 (germline): MDHEN, SYDVKM. V gave up 2 bases and J gave up 0 bases, with 7 bases separating them. In DNA, the CDR3 is TGTGCCAGCAGTTTAGGCAACTACCAAGAGACCCAGTACTTC. Its translation: CASSLGNYQETQYF.

There are many counts of this clonotype. The chain links TRBV7-2 to TRBJ2-1, with D possibly TRBD2 on 5 matching bases. The V and J ends lost 2 bases and 0 bases respectively, with 8 bases between them. This CDR3 contains 15 residues. Germline loops: CDR1 SGHTA, CDR2 FQGNSA. The CDR3 DNA follows: TGTGCCAGCAGCTTAATGGGGAGCTCCTACAATGAGCAGTTCTTC. It translates to CASSLMGSSYNEQFF.

This clonotype was counted a few times. The rearrangement links TRBV7-9 to TRBJ2-3; TRBD1 aligns across 9 bases. This CDR3 contains 15 residues. The V gene end was trimmed by 5 bases and the J gene end by 3 bases; junction bases not matched to a gene: 6. Germline-derived CDR1 and CDR2 are SEHNR and FQNEAQ (reference sequence). In DNA form, the CDR3 reads TGTGCCAGCAGCCGCCGGGACAGGGAAACAGATACGCAGTATTTT. Its translation: CASSRRDRETDTQYF.

This clonotype was observed a handful of times. V usage is TRBV27 and J usage is TRBJ2-5, with 11 bases matching TRBD1. The V gene end was trimmed by 6 bases and the J gene end by 3 bases; junction bases not matched to a gene: 6. This CDR3 has 15 residues. The germline V gene has CDR1 MNHEY and CDR2 SMNVEV (reference sequence). The CDR3 protein is CASSRTGGREETQYF. The DNA of the CDR3 is TGTGCCAGCAGCCGGACAGGGGGCCGGGAAGAGACCCAGTACTTC.

This clonotype was counted between two and nine times. The V and J genes are TRBV12-3 or TRBV12-4 and TRBJ1-2, with D possibly TRBD1 on 6 matching bases. This CDR3 has 13 residues. The germline V and J ends were trimmed by 3 bases and 7 bases, with 12 bases remaining between them. The CDR3 DNA reads TGTGCCAGCAGTTTCTATGGGGGCCCTGGCTACACCTTC. Translation gives CASSFYGGPGYTF.

The CDR3 loop is CASSTDGHFGTQYF. In DNA form, the CDR3 reads TGTGCCAGTAGTACAGATGGACATTTTGGTACGCAGTATTTT. J is TRBJ2-3 and V is TRBV19, with D tentatively TRBD1 (5 bases). V was cut by 4 bases and J by 8 bases, with 16 bases left in between. Per germline, CDR1 LNHDA and CDR2 SQIVND (reference sequence). The CDR3 runs 14 residues.

This clonotype showed up just a few times. The gene calls are TRBV25-1 and TRBJ1-6; TRBD1 aligns across 7 bases. Trimming at V came to 6 bases and at J to 10 bases, leaving 12 bases not matched to a gene. Germline CDR1 MGHDK, CDR2 SYGVNS. The CDR3 covers 15 residues. CDR3 nucleotides: TGTGCCAGCAGCGAAACCACGACCAGGGGGTCACCCCTCCACTTT. Translation gives CASSETTTRGSPLHF.

On this clonotype: This may stem from a read error, because a much larger clone lies one nucleotide away. This chain uses TRBV5-5 with TRBJ2-2, with TRBD1 identical over 7 bases. The CDR3 contains 16 residues. CDR1 SGHKS and CDR2 YYEKEE come from the germline V gene (reference sequence). CDR3 protein: CTSSYGTAANTGELFF. The CDR3 DNA reads as TGTACCAGCAGCTACGGGACAGCGGCGAACACCGGGGAGCTGTTTTTT.

This rearrangement joins TRBV11-2 to TRBJ2-1; 10 bases agree with TRBD2. The germline gives CDR1 SGHAT, CDR2 FQNNGV. J lost 4 bases, V lost 1 base, and 4 bases had no gene match. The CDR3 runs 16 residues. The CDR3, as DNA: TGTGCCAGCAGCTTAGGTCCAGCGGGAGGGTACAATGAGCAGTTCTTC. It codes for CASSLGPAGGYNEQFF.

This clonotype was recorded many times. V and J are TRBV5-1 and TRBJ2-7; D ambiguous. Germline-derived CDR1 and CDR2 are SGHRS and YFSETQ. This CDR3 contains 14 residues. Trimming removed 4 bases from V and 2 bases from J, with 13 bases in between. The CDR3 sequence is CASSQDGPPYEQYF. DNA for the CDR3: TGCGCCAGCAGCCAAGATGGGCCTCCCTACGAGCAGTACTTC.

The table lists this clonotype with a count of one. J is TRBJ2-6 and V is TRBV12-3 or TRBV12-4; a possible D gene is TRBD1 (6 bases). The V end was cut by 1 base, the J end by 1 base, with 11 bases between. This CDR3 contains 17 residues. CDR3 sequence reads: CASSLVAGASGANVLTF. CDR3 nucleotide sequence: TGTGCCAGCAGTTTAGTCGCAGGGGCTTCTGGGGCCAACGTCCTGACTTTC.

This clonotype occurred a few times. The chain uses TRBV20-1 and TRBJ2-3; 10 bases are shared with TRBD2. Germline V gene sequence: CDR1 DFQATT, CDR2 SNEGSKA (reference sequence). V was pared by 4 bases and J by 5 bases, with 6 bases of the junction left unmatched. This CDR3 has 14 amino acids. Here the CDR3 DNA reads TGCAGTGCTAAAGCGGGGGGGCCTAGAGATACGCAGTATTTT. It yields the protein CSAKAGGPRDTQYF.

The CDR3 loop is CSARDGQGYEQYF. CDR3 DNA sequence: TGCAGTGCTAGAGATGGACAGGGCTACGAGCAGTACTTC. The chain links TRBV20-1 to TRBJ2-7, with TRBD1 identical over 8 bases. J was trimmed by 3 bases and V by 0 bases; bases with no gene match: 1. The germline V gene encodes CDR1 DFQATT and CDR2 SNEGSKA (reference sequence). The CDR3 is 13 amino acids.